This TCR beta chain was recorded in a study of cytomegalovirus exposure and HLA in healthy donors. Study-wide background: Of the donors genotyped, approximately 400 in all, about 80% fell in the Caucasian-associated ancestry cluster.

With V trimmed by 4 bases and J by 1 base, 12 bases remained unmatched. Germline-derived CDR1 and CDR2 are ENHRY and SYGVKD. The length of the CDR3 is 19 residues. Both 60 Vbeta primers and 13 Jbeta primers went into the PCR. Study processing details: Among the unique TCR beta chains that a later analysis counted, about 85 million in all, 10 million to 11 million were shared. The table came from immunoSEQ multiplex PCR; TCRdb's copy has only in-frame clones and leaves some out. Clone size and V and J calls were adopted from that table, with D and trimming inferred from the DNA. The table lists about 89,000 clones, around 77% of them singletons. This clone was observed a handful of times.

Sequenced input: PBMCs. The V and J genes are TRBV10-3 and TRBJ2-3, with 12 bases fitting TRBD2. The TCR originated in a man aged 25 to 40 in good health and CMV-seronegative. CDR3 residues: CAISVRLTSGGRGTDTQYF. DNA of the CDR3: TGTGCCATCAGTGTAAGGTTGACTAGCGGGGGAAGGGGCACAGATACGCAGTATTTT.